This TCR beta chain was captured in a study of blood T cell repertoires in COVID-19. About the research overall: COVID-19 samples, acute and convalescent, were from the United States, Italy and Spain.

Sequenced by immunoSEQ multiplex PCR; TCRdb stores in-frame clones only, minus some. The sample lists roughly 260,000 clones; 75% to 95% were seen once. The CDR3 runs to 14 residues. Germline V gives CDR1 SEHNR, CDR2 FQNEAQ (reference sequence). Trimming removed 7 bases from V and 2 bases from J, with 11 bases in between. Ages ranged from about 18 to 90 years, with residence in approximately 25 US areas. Participants were placed into cohorts based on the clinical history they reported. Recovery meant two consecutive negative NP/OP PCR tests, professional clearance, or resolved symptoms. Sequenced: PBMCs or T cells enriched from blood (not recorded which). This chain uses TRBV7-9 with TRBJ2-2; no reliable D call. The receptor's source is a woman between 18 and 29 years old who had recovered from COVID-19. The CDR3 nucleotides are TGTGCCAGCAAGAGGAGCCCAAACACCGGGGAGCTGTTTTTT. Its protein product is CASKRSPNTGELFF.